Each of the 23 T cell receptor beta chains below was sequenced from the same sample in a study of early T cells in non-severe SARS-CoV-2 infection. TCRdb re-called the 5' RACE reads through MiXCR, storing one row per CDR3 protein. The sample has some 53,000 distinct CDR3 sequences; over 7% are singletons. The sequencing sample was made of whole blood. The origin of the receptors is an adult who was a healthcare worker with PCR-confirmed SARS-CoV-2 infection or an uninfected control (not recorded which).

This clonotype showed up many times. The V and J genes are TRBV7-2 and TRBJ2-3; D may be TRBD2 (5 bases). Germline lookup yields CDR1 SGHTA and CDR2 FQGNSA. Trimming shortened V by 0 bases and J by 5 bases, and 15 bases separated the two germline ends. The CDR3 has 16 amino acids. CDR3 residues: CASSLARGSDGDTQYF. DNA for the CDR3: TGTGCCAGCAGCTTAGCTCGGGGTAGCGATGGAGATACGCAGTATTTT.

Worth noting for this clonotype: A much larger clone differs from this one at a single base, so this may be a read error. J is TRBJ2-6 and V is TRBV7-3; D gene ambiguous. Germline V CDR1 and CDR2: SGHTA, FQGTGA. This CDR3 has 13 residues. CDR3 protein: CANSSPGANVLTF. CDR3 bases: TGTGCCAACAGCTCCCCTGGGGCCAACGTCCTGACTTTC.

This chain uses TRBV7-6 with TRBJ2-7, with D uncertain. Trimming pared 5 bases from V and 7 bases from J, leaving 15 bases between. This CDR3 region has 13 residues. Germline V gene sequence: CDR1 SGHVS, CDR2 FNYEAQ. CDR3 in DNA: TGTGCCAGCAGCGCCCAAGTTCTAGGGGAGCAGTACTTC. Translated: CASSAQVLGEQYF.

This clonotype was seen repeatedly, ten times or more. The V gene is TRBV7-9, the J gene TRBJ2-3; either TRBD1 or TRBD2 may fit D (5 bases each). The V and J ends lost 2 bases and 6 bases respectively, with 15 bases between them. This CDR3 contains 15 residues. CDR1 and CDR2 from the germline V gene are SEHNR and FQNEAQ (reference sequence). Here the CDR3 DNA reads TGTGCCAGCAGCTTAACGGGACCACCTGTTGATACGCAGTATTTT. Its protein product is CASSLTGPPVDTQYF.

Only a few counts were recorded for this clonotype. This sequence joins TRBV20-1 and TRBJ2-3, with D possibly TRBD1 on 5 matching bases. CDR1 and CDR2 from the germline V gene are DFQATT and SNEGSKA (reference sequence). The length of the CDR3 is 15 residues. The V end was cut by 0 bases, the J end by 0 bases, with 10 bases between. Written as DNA, the CDR3 is TGCAGTGCTAGAGATCTGCAGGGAAGCACAGATACGCAGTATTTT. Translated, it gives CSARDLQGSTDTQYF.

This clonotype has a count of ten or more. The chain employs TRBV6-2 or TRBV6-3 and TRBJ2-1, with TRBD1 matching 12 bases. CDR3 length: 19 amino acids. The V segment lost 5 bases and the J segment 4 bases; nucleotides outside the gene matches: 15. Germline CDR1 and CDR2: MNHEY and SVGEGT. The DNA for the CDR3 is TGTGCCAGCAGTCGCCCCGGGACAGGGGGCCATTGGAGGTACAATGAGCAGTTCTTC. This encodes CASSRPGTGGHWRYNEQFF.

This clonotype was found a few times. The chain links TRBV24-1 to TRBJ2-1; D call uncertain. The V and J ends lost 8 bases and 8 bases respectively, with 12 bases between them. CDR1 and CDR2 (germline): KGHDR, SFDVKD. The CDR3 consists of 12 residues. DNA for the CDR3: TGTGCCACCAAAGGCCCGGTGGATGAGCAGTTCTTC. It codes for CATKGPVDEQFF.

There are a few counts of this clonotype. J is TRBJ2-3 and V is TRBV6-2 or TRBV6-3, with 9 positions matching TRBD2. Germline CDR1 is MNHEY and CDR2 is SVGEGT. After removal of 8 bases from V and 1 base from J, the junction contained 10 bases not matched to a gene. CDR3 length: 16 amino acids. The CDR3 DNA sequence: TGTGCCAGCTCGAAAGGGCTAGCGGGACGCACAGATACGCAGTATTTT. Translating gives CASSKGLAGRTDTQYF.

The gene calls are TRBV5-6 and TRBJ2-7; D unresolved. Germline-derived CDR1 and CDR2 are SGHDT and YYEEEE. Trimming cost V 1 base and J 1 base, with 12 bases left between them. The CDR3 has 15 residues. CDR3 amino acids: CASSLFPAESYEQYF. The CDR3 DNA reads TGTGCCAGCAGCTTGTTCCCGGCGGAGTCCTACGAGCAGTACTTC.

At least ten counts were recorded for this clonotype. V is TRBV28 and J is TRBJ2-7; 7 bases map to TRBD1. Germline CDR1 and CDR2: MDHEN and SYDVKM. This CDR3 comprises 13 residues. Losses at the gene ends were 3 bases for V and 5 bases for J; bases not matched to a gene: 4. Here the CDR3 DNA reads TGTGCCAGCAGTTTGACAGGGAACCACGAGCAGTACTTC. Amino acid sequence: CASSLTGNHEQYF.

This clonotype was found a few times. The CDR3 coding sequence is TGTGCCAGCAGCTTGGAGGGGCGGGCAACTAATGAAAAACTGTTTTTT. Translation: CASSLEGRATNEKLFF. The chain links TRBV5-6 to TRBJ1-4; D might be TRBD1 (5 bases). Germline V gene sequence: CDR1 SGHDT, CDR2 YYEEEE. V lost 0 bases and J 0 bases, leaving 9 bases between the germline ends. There are 16 residues in the CDR3.

Ten or more counts support this clonotype. The CDR3 region has the DNA TGCAGCGCCCGACAGGGCCTGAACACTGAAGCTTTCTTT. Its translation: CSARQGLNTEAFF. The rearrangement joins TRBV29-1 to TRBJ1-1; 7 nucleotides match TRBD1. This CDR3 spans 13 amino acids. The germline V gene encodes CDR1 SQVTM and CDR2 ANQGSEA. V was clipped by 7 bases and J by 0 bases; unmatched bases: 5.

This clonotype was observed at least ten times. This chain uses TRBV29-1 with TRBJ1-1; weak D call: TRBD1 (6 bases). The V gene's germline CDR1 is SQVTM and CDR2 ANQGSEA. The CDR3 has 11 residues. V shed 2 bases and J shed 7 bases, with 8 bases lying between them. CDR3 region: CSVERTVEAFF. The CDR3 nucleotides are TGCAGCGTTGAACGGACAGTTGAAGCTTTCTTT.

This clonotype was seen only a few times. This chain links TRBV30 with TRBJ2-7; D call uncertain. Per germline, CDR1 GTSNPN and CDR2 SVGIG (reference sequence). The CDR3 extends over 12 amino acids. V lost 1 base, J lost 4 bases, and 8 bases lay in between. CDR3 amino acids: CAWSGGMYEQYF. In DNA form, the CDR3 reads TGTGCCTGGAGTGGGGGAATGTACGAGCAGTACTTC.

This clonotype was counted only a few times. The chain carries TRBV2 and TRBJ1-2; perhaps TRBD1 as D (6 bases). The CDR3 is 12 amino acids. Per the germline V gene, CDR1 is SNHLY and CDR2 is FYNNEI. V was shortened by 6 bases and J by 7 bases, with 12 bases between the two germline ends. The CDR3 loop is CASRSQGGGYTF. CDR3 DNA: TGTGCCAGCAGATCACAGGGCGGTGGCTACACCTTC.

This clonotype came up a few times. The J gene is TRBJ2-7, the V gene TRBV27; D is unresolved. The CDR3 totals 13 residues. CDR1 MNHEY and CDR2 SMNVEV come from the germline V gene (reference sequence). The V gene lost 3 bases and the J gene lost 2 bases, with 8 bases spanning the gap. CDR3 sequence: CASSFGFAYEQYF. The CDR3 DNA reads as TGTGCCAGCAGTTTCGGGTTTGCCTACGAGCAGTACTTC.

This clonotype was seen ten or more times. This sequence joins TRBV6-2 or TRBV6-3 and TRBJ2-7; TRBD1 might be the D (6 bases). Germline CDR1 is MNHEY and CDR2 is SVGEGT. The V and J ends lost 6 bases and 6 bases respectively, with 12 bases between them. CDR3 size: 12 residues. This chain's CDR3 is CASRNRAGEQYF. CDR3 sequence (DNA): TGTGCCAGCAGAAACAGGGCGGGCGAGCAGTACTTC.

This clonotype was seen more than once but under ten times. The chain has TRBV28 and TRBJ2-3; D gene uncertain. The CDR3 runs 12 residues. With 2 bases removed from V and 6 bases from J, the gap between germline ends came to 6 bases. Germline V gene data show CDR1 as MDHEN and CDR2 as SYDVKM. The CDR3 loop reads CASSLDGDTQYF. The CDR3 bases are TGTGCCAGCAGTTTAGACGGGGATACGCAGTATTTT.

V usage is TRBV11-1 and J usage is TRBJ2-2; 7 bases match TRBD2. The CDR3 length is 13 residues. Germline CDR1 reads SGHAT; CDR2 reads FQDESV (reference sequence). The V gene end was trimmed by 5 bases and the J gene end by 6 bases; junction bases not matched to a gene: 3. The CDR3 DNA follows: TGTGCCAGCAGCCCACTAGCGTCCGGGGAGCTGTTTTTT. Protein: CASSPLASGELFF.

This clonotype was detected many times. The rearrangement joins TRBV5-4 to TRBJ1-5; 7 nucleotides match TRBD1. This CDR3 comprises 15 residues. Germline loops: CDR1 SGHNT, CDR2 YYREEE (reference sequence). V trimming: 3 bases; J trimming: 4 bases; junction bases outside the gene matches: 7. This CDR3 reads CASSYGTDMNQPQHF. The CDR3 DNA follows: TGTGCCAGCAGCTACGGGACAGACATGAATCAGCCCCAGCATTTT.

The genes are TRBV5-6 and TRBJ1-1; the D is unclear. V lost 3 bases to trimming and J lost 4 bases, with 16 bases between them. Per the germline V gene, CDR1 is SGHDT and CDR2 is YYEEEE. This CDR3 comprises 15 residues. The CDR3 region is CASSSLMGAGTEAFF. CDR3 coding DNA: TGTGCCAGCAGCTCTCTGATGGGCGCGGGCACTGAAGCTTTCTTT. The full variable domain, its missing parts supplied by reference TRBV5-6 and TRBJ1-1, is DAGVTQSPTHLIKTRGQQVTLRCSPKSGHDTVSWYQQALGQGPQFIFQYYEEEERQRGNFPDRFSGHQFPNYSSELNVNALLLGDSALYLCASSSLMGAGTEAFFGQGTRLTVV.

The chain joins TRBV2 to TRBJ2-7; 8 bases fit TRBD2. Trimming at V came to 6 bases and at J to 4 bases, leaving 5 bases not matched to a gene. The CDR3 is made up of 13 amino acids. Germline V CDR1 and CDR2: SNHLY, FYNNEI. The CDR3 DNA reads TGTGCCAGCAGGAGGGGACTAGTATACGAGCAGTACTTC. Translated: CASRRGLVYEQYF.

This clonotype was seen a few times. The CDR3 DNA is TGTGCCAGCACCATACCTGGACAGGAAATTCTTTGCACTGAAGCTTTCTTT. Translated, it gives CASTIPGQEILCTEAFF. The chain employs TRBV21-1 and TRBJ1-1; no DNA check was done on the table's D call, TRBD1. TRBV21-1 is described as a pseudogene. The CDR3 consists of 17 residues.